What follows are 8 T cell receptor beta chains derived from one specimen sequenced in a study of cytomegalovirus exposure and HLA in healthy donors. Vbeta (60) and Jbeta (13) primers were used in the PCR. The protocol was immunoSEQ multiplex PCR, while the TCRdb copy is restricted to in-frame clones and leaves out a portion. This sample has about 160,000 clones, with around 79% found just once. What was sequenced was PBMCs. Receptor source: a man aged 40-55 years in good health and CMV-seronegative.

The chain joins TRBV2 to TRBJ2-2; weak D call: TRBD1 (6 bases). Trimming took off 1 base at V and 6 bases at J, with 12 bases between the two ends. Germline CDR1 SNHLY, CDR2 FYNNEI. The CDR3 has 15 amino acids. The CDR3 DNA reads as TGTGCCAGCAGTGAAGTGTCAGGGGTGGCCGGGGAGCTGTTTTTT. Translation: CASSEVSGVAGELFF.

The chain recombines TRBV25-1 with TRBJ2-1, with 7 bases that match TRBD2. V gave up 5 bases and J gave up 3 bases; unmatched junction bases: 4. Germline-derived CDR1 and CDR2 are MGHDK and SYGVNS. CDR3 length equals 14 residues. In nucleotides, the CDR3 is TGTGCCAGCAGTAAGACTAGCATCTACAATGAGCAGTTCTTC. It yields the protein CASSKTSIYNEQFF.

This chain uses TRBV19 with TRBJ2-3, with D maybe TRBD1 (5 bases). This CDR3 has 15 residues. Trimming took 3 bases from V and 0 from J, leaving 10 bases between them. Germline V gives CDR1 LNHDA, CDR2 SQIVND (reference sequence). The CDR3 DNA is TGTGCCAGTAGTATCGAAGGGGTCAGCACAGATACGCAGTATTTT. Translating it yields CASSIEGVSTDTQYF.

There are a few counts of this clone. J is TRBJ2-5 and V is TRBV7-9, with 7 bases that match TRBD2. With V trimmed by 8 bases and J by 5 bases, 8 bases remained unmatched. Per the germline V gene, CDR1 is SEHNR and CDR2 is FQNEAQ (reference sequence). CDR3 size: 13 residues. As DNA, the CDR3 is TGTGCCAGCTCCCCGGGAGGAGGCGAGACCCAGTACTTC. Translation gives CASSPGGGETQYF.

This CDR3 reads CAWGLTSGYTDTQYF. The CDR3 nucleotides read TGTGCCTGGGGTCTTACTAGCGGATACACAGATACGCAGTATTTT. V and J are TRBV30 and TRBJ2-3, with 8 bases aligning to TRBD2. The V segment lost 5 bases and the J segment 2 bases; nucleotides outside the gene matches: 9. The CDR3 sequence is 15 residues long. CDR1 GTSNPN and CDR2 SVGIG come from the germline V gene (reference sequence).

V and J are TRBV9 and TRBJ2-2; 8 bases are shared with TRBD1. V lost 3 bases, J lost 3 bases, and 7 bases stayed unmatched. Per the germline V gene, CDR1 is SGDLS and CDR2 is YYNGEE. The CDR3 has 16 amino acids. This CDR3 reads CASSAYRGFHTGELFF. The DNA of the CDR3 is TGTGCCAGCAGCGCCTACAGGGGGTTTCACACCGGGGAGCTGTTTTTT.

The rearrangement links TRBV5-4 to TRBJ1-1, with a tentative D call TRBD1 (5 bases). Germline loops: CDR1 SGHNT, CDR2 YYREEE (reference sequence). The CDR3 is 13 residues long. V lost 5 bases and J lost 1, with 9 bases in between. The CDR3 is CASRDMPNTEAFF. As DNA, the CDR3 is TGTGCCAGCAGGGACATGCCGAACACTGAAGCTTTCTTT.

This clone came up a few times. The chain joins TRBV19 to TRBJ1-1; 8 nucleotides match TRBD1. Germline V lookup: CDR1 LNHDA, CDR2 SQIVND (reference sequence). The CDR3 covers 14 residues. Unmatched junction bases numbered 0, after V lost 2 bases and J lost 1 base. The CDR3 loop reads CASSITGGNTEAFF. CDR3 DNA: TGTGCCAGTAGTATAACAGGGGGGAACACTGAAGCTTTCTTT. Variable domain in full (rest from reference TRBV19 and TRBJ1-1): DGGITQSPKYLFRKEGQNVTLSCEQNLNHDAMYWYRQDPGQGLRLIYYSQIVNDFQKGDIAEGYSVSREKKESFPLTVTSAQKNPTAFYLCASSITGGNTEAFFGQGTRLTVV.